This TCR beta chain was identified during a study of control samples from healthy donors and cancer patients (dated by TCRdb to 2019 to 2021). Library preparation used the immunoSEQ multiplex PCR assay. TCRdb holds this immuneACCESS table with in-frame rearrangements only. Some clones are missing; in checked studies, unresolved V genes explain under half, and the rest has no known cause. For this sample the table gives 140,000 or so clones, of which more than 85% were detected only once. The top ten hold roughly 3.2% of the sample. A note on this clone: Its antigen is currently not known. No per-base quality is available; no much larger clone lies one base away.

The CDR3 numbers 14 residues from cysteine through phenylalanine. CDR3 DNA only is kept here, 42 bases in frame from base 1. The germline V gene encodes CDR1 SEHNR and CDR2 FQNEAQ (reference sequence). V sheds 5 bases and J sheds 2 bases, leaving 12 bases between their ends. Sequenced material: blood. The chain was built from TRBV7-9 and TRBJ1-1; no D segment can be confidently identified. The receptor was isolated from a man aged 25 to 40 in good health. The CDR3 protein is CASSPVRVNTEAFF. The DNA sequence is TGTGCCAGCAGCCCTGTCCGTGTCAACACTGAAGCTTTCTTT. With the portions outside the CDR3 filled from the reference TRBV7-9 and TRBJ1-1 genes, the complete variable region becomes DTGVSQNPRHKITKRGQNVTFRCDPISEHNRLYWYRQTLGQGPEFLTYFQNEAQLEKSRLLSDRFSAERPKGSFSTLEIQRTEQGDSAMYLCASSPVRVNTEAFFGQGTRLTVV.